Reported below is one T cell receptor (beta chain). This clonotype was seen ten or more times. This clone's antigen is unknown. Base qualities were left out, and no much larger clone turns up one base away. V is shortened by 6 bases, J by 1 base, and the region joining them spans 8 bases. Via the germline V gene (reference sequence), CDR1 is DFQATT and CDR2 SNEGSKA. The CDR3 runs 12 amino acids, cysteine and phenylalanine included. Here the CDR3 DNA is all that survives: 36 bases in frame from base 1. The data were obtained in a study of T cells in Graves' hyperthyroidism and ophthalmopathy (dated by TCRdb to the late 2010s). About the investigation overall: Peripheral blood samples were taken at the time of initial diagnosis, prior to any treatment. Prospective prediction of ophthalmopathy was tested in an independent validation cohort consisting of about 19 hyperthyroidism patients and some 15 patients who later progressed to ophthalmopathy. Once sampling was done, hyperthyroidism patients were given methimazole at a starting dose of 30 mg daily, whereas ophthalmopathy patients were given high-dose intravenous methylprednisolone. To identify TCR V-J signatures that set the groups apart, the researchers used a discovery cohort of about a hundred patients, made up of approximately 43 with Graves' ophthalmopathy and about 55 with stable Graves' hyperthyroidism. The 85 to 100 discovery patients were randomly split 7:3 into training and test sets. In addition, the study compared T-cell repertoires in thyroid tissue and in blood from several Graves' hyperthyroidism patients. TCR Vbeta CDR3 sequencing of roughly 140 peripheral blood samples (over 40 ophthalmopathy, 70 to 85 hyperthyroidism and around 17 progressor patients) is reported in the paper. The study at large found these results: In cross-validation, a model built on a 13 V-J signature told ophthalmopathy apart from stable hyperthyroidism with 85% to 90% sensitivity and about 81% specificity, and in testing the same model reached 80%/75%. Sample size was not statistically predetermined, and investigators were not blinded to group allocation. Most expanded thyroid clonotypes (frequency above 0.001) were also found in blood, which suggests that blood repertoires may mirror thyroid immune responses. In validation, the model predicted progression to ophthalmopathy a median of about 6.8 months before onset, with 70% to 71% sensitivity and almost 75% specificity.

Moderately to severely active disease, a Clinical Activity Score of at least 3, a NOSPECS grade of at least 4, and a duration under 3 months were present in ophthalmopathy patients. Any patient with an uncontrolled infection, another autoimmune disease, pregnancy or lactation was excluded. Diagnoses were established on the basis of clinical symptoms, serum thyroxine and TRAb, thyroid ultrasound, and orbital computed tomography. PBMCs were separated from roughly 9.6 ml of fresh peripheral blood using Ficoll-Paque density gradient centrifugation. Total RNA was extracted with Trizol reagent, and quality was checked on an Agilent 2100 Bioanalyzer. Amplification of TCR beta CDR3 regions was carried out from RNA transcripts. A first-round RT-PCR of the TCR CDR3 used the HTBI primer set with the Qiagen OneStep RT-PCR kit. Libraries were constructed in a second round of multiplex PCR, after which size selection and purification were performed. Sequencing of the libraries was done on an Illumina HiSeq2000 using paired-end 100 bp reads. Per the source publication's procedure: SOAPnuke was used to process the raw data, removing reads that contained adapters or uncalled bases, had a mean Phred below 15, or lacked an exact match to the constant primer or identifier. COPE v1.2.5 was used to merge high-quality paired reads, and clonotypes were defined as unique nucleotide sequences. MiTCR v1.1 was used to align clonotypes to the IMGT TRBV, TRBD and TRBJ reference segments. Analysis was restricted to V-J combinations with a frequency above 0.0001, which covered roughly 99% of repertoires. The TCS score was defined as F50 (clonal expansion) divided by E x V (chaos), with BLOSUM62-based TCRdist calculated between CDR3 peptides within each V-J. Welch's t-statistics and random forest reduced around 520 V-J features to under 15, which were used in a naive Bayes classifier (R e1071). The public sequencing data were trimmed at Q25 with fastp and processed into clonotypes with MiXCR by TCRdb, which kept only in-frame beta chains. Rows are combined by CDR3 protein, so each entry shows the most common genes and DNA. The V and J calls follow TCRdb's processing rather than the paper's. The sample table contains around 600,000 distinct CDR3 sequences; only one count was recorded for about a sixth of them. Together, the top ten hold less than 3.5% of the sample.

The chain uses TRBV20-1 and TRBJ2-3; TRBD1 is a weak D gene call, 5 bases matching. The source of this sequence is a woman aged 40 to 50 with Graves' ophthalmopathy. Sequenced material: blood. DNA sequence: TGCAGTGCCGCACAGGGCACAGATACGCAGTATTTT. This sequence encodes CSAAQGTDTQYF.